The 17 T cell receptor beta chains presented below share a single source sample, sequenced in a study of cytomegalovirus exposure and HLA in healthy donors. The PCR ran on 60 Vbeta and 13 Jbeta primers. Profiling relied on immunoSEQ multiplex PCR, and the TCRdb table lists in-frame clones only, not all of them. The sample has 150,000 to 200,000 clones, around three quarters seen once. The specimen was PBMCs. The receptors stem from a man younger than 45 in good health and CMV-seronegative.

The J gene is TRBJ2-5, the V gene TRBV11-2; 7 bases align to TRBD1. Germline V gene sequence: CDR1 SGHAT, CDR2 FQNNGV. The CDR3 has 14 residues. J gave up 5 bases and V 5 bases, and 8 bases lay outside the gene matches. DNA for the CDR3: TGTGCCAGCAGCATAGGACAGGTTGGCGAGACCCAGTACTTC. This translates into CASSIGQVGETQYF.

The chain has TRBV25-1 and TRBJ1-3; D is undetermined. This CDR3 region has 14 residues. The germline gives CDR1 MGHDK, CDR2 SYGVNS. V lost 7 bases and J 1 base, leaving 11 bases between the germline ends. The CDR3 coding sequence is TGTGCCAGCACTCCGGGTTCTTCTGGAAACACCATATATTTT. Its protein product is CASTPGSSGNTIYF.

The chain carries TRBV25-1 and TRBJ1-1; tentatively, D is TRBD1 (5 bases). From germline, CDR1 is MGHDK and CDR2 SYGVNS. V lost 2 bases, J lost 0 bases, and 10 bases lay in between. The CDR3 spans 15 residues. CDR3 protein: CASSEDGHLNTEAFF. CDR3 DNA: TGTGCCAGCAGTGAAGATGGACACCTGAACACTGAAGCTTTCTTT. Filled out from reference TRBV25-1 and TRBJ1-1, the complete variable domain reads EADIYQTPRYLVIGTGKKITLECSQTMGHDKMYWYQQDPGMELHLIHYSYGVNSTEKGDLSSESTVSRIRTEHFPLTLESARPSHTSQYLCASSEDGHLNTEAFFGQGTRLTVV.

In regard to this clone: Other nucleotide sequences from this sample produce the same CDR3. The chain has TRBV5-1 and TRBJ1-3; D is possibly TRBD1 (5 bases). Germline assignment: CDR1 SGHRS and CDR2 YFSETQ. This CDR3 spans 15 amino acids. Trimming pared 1 base from V and 7 bases from J, leaving 15 bases between. CDR3 sequence: CASSLLPGSGNTIYF. The CDR3 DNA sequence: TGCGCCAGCAGCTTGTTGCCAGGATCAGGGAACACCATATATTTT.

The genes are TRBV27 and TRBJ2-5; TRBD1 is a possible D gene (5 bases). This CDR3 contains 14 residues. The germline gives CDR1 MNHEY, CDR2 SMNVEV (reference sequence). Trimming stripped 3 bases from V and 2 bases from J, with 10 bases between. The CDR3 coding sequence is TGTGCCAGCAGTTTTTTGTACAGGCAAGAGACCCAGTACTTC. It specifies CASSFLYRQETQYF.

The rearrangement joins TRBV2 to TRBJ1-1; TRBD1 aligns across 7 bases. This CDR3 has 12 residues. Germline V lookup: CDR1 SNHLY, CDR2 FYNNEI. Trimming removed 6 bases from V and 11 bases from J; junction bases left unmatched: 9. The CDR3 coding sequence is TGTGCCAGCAGAACAGACAGGGATTCGGCTTTCTTT. Protein product: CASRTDRDSAFF.

V is TRBV9 and J is TRBJ2-1; D is unclear. This CDR3 is 14 amino acids long. Between the trimmed V and J ends, which lost 3 bases and 7 bases, there was a span of 14 bases. CDR1 is SGDLS and CDR2 is YYNGEE in the germline V gene. CDR3 sequence reads: CASSGPAKENEQFF. The CDR3 bases are TGTGCCAGCAGCGGTCCCGCTAAAGAAAATGAGCAGTTCTTC.

V usage is TRBV7-6 and J usage is TRBJ2-1; tentatively, D is TRBD1 (6 bases). V lost 2 bases, J lost 7 bases, and 21 bases lay in between. Germline-derived CDR1 and CDR2 are SGHVS and FNYEAQ. The CDR3 is 17 residues long. CDR3 sequence: CASSLNSLVQGLNEQFF. Here the CDR3 DNA reads TGTGCCAGCAGCTTAAATAGCTTGGTCCAGGGGTTAAATGAGCAGTTCTTC.

The CDR3 protein is CASSNRLAGANNEQFF. CDR3 bases: TGTGCCAGTAGTAACCGACTAGCGGGGGCAAACAATGAGCAGTTCTTC. The chain links TRBV19 to TRBJ2-1; TRBD2 matches 12 bases. Germline lookup yields CDR1 LNHDA and CDR2 SQIVND (reference sequence). Trimming removed 4 bases from V and 5 bases from J; junction bases left unmatched: 6. The CDR3 contains 16 residues. The full variable domain, with the rest looked up from reference TRBV19 and TRBJ2-1, is DGGITQSPKYLFRKEGQNVTLSCEQNLNHDAMYWYRQDPGQGLRLIYYSQIVNDFQKGDIAEGYSVSREKKESFPLTVTSAQKNPTAFYLCASSNRLAGANNEQFFGPGTRLTVL.

This chain links TRBV10-3 with TRBJ2-5; 9 nucleotides match TRBD1. Germline V CDR1 and CDR2: ENHRY, SYGVKD. The CDR3 runs 13 residues. V trimming: 9 bases; J trimming: 5 bases; junction bases outside the gene matches: 7. CDR3 in DNA: TGTGCCATTGGACAGGGGCAGGGGGAGACCCAGTACTTC. Protein: CAIGQGQGETQYF.

This chain joins TRBV10-3 and TRBJ1-2; D not resolved. The germline V gene has CDR1 ENHRY and CDR2 SYGVKD. The CDR3 runs 13 residues. V lost 2 bases and J lost 6, with 10 bases in between. CDR3 amino acids: CAISETDPDGYTF. The DNA for the CDR3 is TGTGCCATCAGTGAGACAGATCCCGATGGCTACACCTTC.

The genes are TRBV28 and TRBJ2-7, with 7 bases identical to TRBD1. Germline CDR1 is MDHEN and CDR2 is SYDVKM. V lost 6 bases, J lost 5 bases, and 10 bases stayed unmatched. The CDR3 runs 14 residues. The CDR3 DNA reads TGTGCCAGCAGGCCACAGGGGCAATCCCACGAGCAGTACTTC. It yields the protein CASRPQGQSHEQYF. The full variable domain, completed using reference TRBV28 and TRBJ2-7, is DVKVTQSSRYLVKRTGEKVFLECVQDMDHENMFWYRQDPGLGLRLIYFSYDVKMKEKGDIPEGYSVSREKKERFSLILESASTNQTSMYLCASRPQGQSHEQYFGPGTRLTVT.

This sequence joins TRBV30 and TRBJ2-3; 8 bases agree with TRBD2. Germline V lookup: CDR1 GTSNPN, CDR2 SVGIG (reference sequence). The CDR3 is 14 residues long. The junction had 5 bases not matched to a gene; V was cut back by 3 bases and J by 3 bases. CDR3 protein: CAWRAGERTDTQYF. The CDR3 DNA is TGTGCCTGGAGAGCGGGAGAGAGAACAGATACGCAGTATTTT.

The chain employs TRBV27 and TRBJ2-7, with TRBD2 identical over 11 bases. Per germline, CDR1 MNHEY and CDR2 SMNVEV (reference sequence). V lost 3 bases to trimming and J lost 6 bases; unmatched junction nucleotides: 10. The CDR3 length is 16 residues. CDR3 sequence reads: CASSLLVAGGPGEQYF. The CDR3 DNA reads as TGTGCCAGCAGTTTGCTAGTAGCGGGAGGGCCAGGCGAGCAGTACTTC.

The V gene is TRBV28, the J gene TRBJ1-2; D is unresolved. Trimming took off 3 bases at V and 4 bases at J, with 9 bases between the two ends. Germline lookup yields CDR1 MDHEN and CDR2 SYDVKM. CDR3 length: 13 amino acids. The CDR3 DNA reads as TGTGCCAGCAGTTTGTGGCTTGTCTATGGCTACACCTTC. Its translation: CASSLWLVYGYTF.

The V gene is TRBV28, the J gene TRBJ1-5; D may be TRBD1 (5 bases). CDR1 MDHEN and CDR2 SYDVKM come from the germline V gene. The CDR3 sequence is 16 residues long. Trimming cost V 6 bases and J 6 bases, with 21 bases left between them. The CDR3 reads CASSPGGFLVPQPQHF. The CDR3, as DNA: TGTGCCAGCAGCCCGGGGGGGTTCTTGGTACCTCAGCCCCAGCATTTT.

The genes are TRBV6-1 and TRBJ2-7; TRBD2 agrees at 14 bases. V lost 10 bases and J lost 6; bases outside the gene matches: 5. The germline V gene has CDR1 MNHNS and CDR2 SASEGT. This CDR3 spans 13 amino acids. CDR3: CATMGTSGSEQYF. Written as DNA, the CDR3 is TGTGCCACCATGGGGACTAGCGGGAGCGAGCAGTACTTC.